Each of the 17 T cell receptor beta chains below was sequenced from the same sample in a study of metastatic and nonmetastatic thyroid tumors. TCRdb re-clonotyped the PCR reads via MiXCR. The sample holds around 70,000 clones; roughly 18% are singletons and the top ten take roughly 13%. Ahead of thyroid surgery, no patient had received treatment of any kind. Sample: blood. Source of these receptors: a female donor with papillary thyroid cancer or a benign thyroid nodule (not recorded which). Some clones in this sample may be carry-over from other donors' samples.

This clone was observed at least ten times. V is TRBV5-4 and J is TRBJ2-1; 10 positions agree with TRBD1. Germline CDR1 reads SGHNT; CDR2 reads YYREEE (reference sequence). The CDR3 sequence is 16 residues long. The V and J ends lost 3 bases and 8 bases, in that order; junction bases with no gene match: 11. The CDR3 is CASSSKTGGNGDEQFF. The CDR3 DNA reads TGTGCCAGCAGCTCGAAGACAGGGGGCAATGGGGATGAGCAGTTCTTC.

The rearrangement uses TRBV30 and TRBJ1-2; unclear D gene. Germline lookup yields CDR1 GTSNPN and CDR2 SVGIG (reference sequence). V lost 3 bases to trimming and J lost 9 bases, with 11 bases between them. The CDR3 is made up of 11 amino acids. The CDR3 DNA sequence: TGTGCCTGGAGCAGACTGAGAAGCTACACCTTC. This translates into CAWSRLRSYTF.

The chain uses TRBV30 and TRBJ1-1; possibly TRBD1 for D (5 bases). Germline CDR1 and CDR2: GTSNPN and SVGIG (reference sequence). With 5 bases removed from V and 7 bases from J, the gap between germline ends came to 20 bases. The CDR3 totals 14 residues. The CDR3 spells CAWGSKGLSYEAFF. In DNA, the CDR3 is TGTGCCTGGGGTTCGAAGGGGTTATCGTATGAAGCTTTCTTT.

This clone was observed a few times. This sequence joins TRBV28 and TRBJ1-5, with 9 bases that match TRBD1. The CDR3 length is 19 residues. Germline loops: CDR1 MDHEN, CDR2 SYDVKM. J gave up 6 bases and V 2 bases, and 17 bases lay outside the gene matches. CDR3 sequence (DNA): TGTGCCAGCAGTTTAGGTCGTAGCCGGGGACAGGGTAACAGTCAGCCCCAGCATTTT. As protein: CASSLGRSRGQGNSQPQHF.

This clone was seen at least ten times. The V gene is TRBV2, the J gene TRBJ1-1; unclear D gene. CDR3 length: 14 residues. In germline, CDR1 is SNHLY, CDR2 FYNNEI. The V gene lost 6 bases and the J gene lost 3 bases, with 14 bases spanning the gap. The chain's CDR3 is CASSETPRYTEAFF. The CDR3 DNA follows: TGTGCCAGCAGCGAAACTCCGAGATACACTGAAGCTTTCTTT.

A note on this clone: A much larger clone differs by one base, so this may be a read error. This chain joins TRBV11-3 and TRBJ2-3, with D unclear. Germline loops: CDR1 SGHNT, CDR2 YENEEA. The V and J ends lost 7 bases and 1 base respectively, with 9 bases between them. The CDR3 is 13 residues long. Here the CDR3 DNA reads TGTGCCAGCAACTCTCGACGCACAGATACGCAGTATTTT. Its protein is CASNSRRTDTQYF.

The rearrangement uses TRBV20-1 and TRBJ2-7; 9 bases are shared with TRBD2. V was clipped by 3 bases and J by 4 bases; unmatched bases: 10. CDR1 and CDR2 from the germline V gene are DFQATT and SNEGSKA (reference sequence). This CDR3 has 15 amino acids. The CDR3 sequence: CSASTGGRAHYEQYF. The CDR3 DNA reads as TGCAGTGCTAGTACTGGCGGGAGGGCCCATTACGAGCAGTACTTC.

Ten or more counts support this clone. V usage is TRBV6-5 and J usage is TRBJ1-2; perhaps TRBD1 as D (6 bases). V shed 4 bases and J shed 4 bases, with 10 bases lying between them. CDR1 and CDR2 (germline): MNHEY, SVGAGI. The CDR3 runs 13 residues. The CDR3 reads CASSSGQFYGYTF. CDR3 bases: TGTGCCAGCAGTTCTGGACAGTTCTATGGCTACACCTTC.

The rearrangement uses TRBV30 and TRBJ2-1, with TRBD2 identical over 11 bases. Germline CDR1 reads GTSNPN; CDR2 reads SVGIG (reference sequence). The junction had 19 bases not matched to a gene; V was cut back by 4 bases and J by 8 bases. The CDR3 runs 18 residues. CDR3: CAWIVLSGRVRIVDEQFF. The CDR3 DNA is TGTGCCTGGATTGTACTTAGCGGGAGGGTCCGAATTGTCGATGAGCAGTTCTTC.

Many counts were recorded for this clone. Because it lacks the conserved phenylalanine or tryptophan at the end, this CDR3 is likely a read error. The chain uses TRBV5-1 and TRBJ1-1, with no clear D. This CDR3 region has 11 residues. V shed 5 bases and J shed 2 bases, with 4 bases lying between them. Per the germline V gene, CDR1 is SGHRS and CDR2 is YFSETQ. CDR3 DNA sequence: TGCGCCAGCAGATTAAACACTGAAGCTTTCTCT. It specifies CASRLNTEAFS.

This clone was detected many times. The chain uses TRBV27 and TRBJ2-7; TRBD1 aligns across 9 bases. The length of the CDR3 is 14 residues. The V gene's germline CDR1 is MNHEY and CDR2 SMNVEV (reference sequence). Losses at the gene ends were 8 bases for V and 3 bases for J; bases not matched to a gene: 8. CDR3: CASGSDRGGYEQYF. The CDR3 region has the DNA TGTGCCAGCGGGTCGGACAGGGGAGGCTACGAGCAGTACTTC.

Ten or more counts support this clone. The V gene is TRBV20-1, the J gene TRBJ2-3, with TRBD2 matching over 13 bases. CDR1 DFQATT and CDR2 SNEGSKA come from the germline V gene (reference sequence). CDR3 size: 16 residues. J lost 6 bases, V lost 0 bases, and 6 bases had no gene match. The CDR3 nucleotides read TGCAGTGCTAGAGATGGACTAGCGGGAGAGGCGGATACGCAGTATTTT. The encoded protein is CSARDGLAGEADTQYF.

Many counts were recorded for this clone. CDR3 region: CASSVVTKRGRFIHTEAFF. DNA of the CDR3: TGTGCCAGCAGTGTTGTTACAAAAAGGGGGCGATTTATCCACACTGAAGCTTTCTTT. The rearrangement uses TRBV6-4 and TRBJ1-1; 7 bases are a match to TRBD1. The ends lost 4 bases at V and 3 bases at J; junction bases unmatched: 20. The CDR3 extends over 19 amino acids. Germline CDR1 reads MRHNA; CDR2 reads SNTAGT.

This rearrangement joins TRBV18 to TRBJ2-6, with a possible D match to TRBD1 (5 bases). The CDR3 extends over 15 amino acids. The germline CDR1 and CDR2 sequences are KGHSH and LQKENI. The germline V and J ends were trimmed by 3 bases and 1 base, with 7 bases remaining between them. The CDR3 DNA sequence: TGTGCCAGCTCACCGACAGATTCTGGGGCCAACGTCCTGACTTTC. Translated: CASSPTDSGANVLTF.

The chain carries TRBV4-1 and TRBJ2-7; TRBD1 aligns across 8 bases. Trimming removed 1 base from V and 6 bases from J; junction bases left unmatched: 5. The CDR3 has 14 residues. The germline CDR1 and CDR2 sequences are MGHRA and YSYEKL. In nucleotides, the CDR3 is TGCGCCAGCAGCCAAGGGTTGACAGGGGTCGAGCAGTACTTC. It codes for CASSQGLTGVEQYF.

This clone has more than one count but fewer than ten. CDR3 in amino acids: CASSQDETGGRPNEQFF. CDR3 nucleotide sequence: TGCGCCAGCAGCCAGGACGAGACAGGGGGCCGCCCCAATGAGCAGTTCTTC. V usage is TRBV4-1 and J usage is TRBJ2-1; 10 nucleotides agree with TRBD1. V trimming: 3 bases; J trimming: 6 bases; junction bases outside the gene matches: 11. The CDR3 loop spans 17 amino acids. Germline V CDR1 and CDR2: MGHRA, YSYEKL.

The sample holds many counts of this clone. The rearrangement joins TRBV24-1 to TRBJ1-5; TRBD1 matches 7 bases. This CDR3 spans 16 amino acids. Looked up from germline, CDR1 is KGHDR and CDR2 is SFDVKD. Trimming at V came to 6 bases and at J to 6 bases, leaving 13 bases not matched to a gene. DNA of the CDR3: TGTGCCACCAGTTCCCCCAAAGGGGGCGTTCCTCAGCCCCAGCATTTT. Translated: CATSSPKGGVPQPQHF.